The T cell receptor (beta chain) under discussion was sequenced for a study of beta chain features in type 1 diabetes. Study background: Cell yields, gender and age were similar in healthy donors and patients. The examined sorted cells totaled under 120 million across samples.

Findings and caveats of the study: Patients showed naive, central memory and Treg TCRB repertoires that appeared more similar than those of healthy donors. When VDJ junctions were examined, type 1 diabetes patients showed fewer insertions and more deletions. For Type 1 diabetes patients, all four CD4+ subsets carried TCRB CDR3s that were moderately but significantly shorter.

Germline trimming cut 6 bases from V and 8 bases from J; bases unmatched to any gene: 8. This CDR3 has 14 amino acids. Per the germline V gene, CDR1 is SQVTM and CDR2 is ANQGSEA. Sequencing targeted expressed TCRB transcripts, as all isolated RNA had been reverse transcribed. This table comes from immunoSEQ multiplex PCR, and its TCRdb copy is limited to in-frame clones, with some not included. This sample has about 650,000 clones, with around 12% found just once. To note about this clone: Its target is not known.

The sequence was obtained from a man aged 30 to 39 with type 1 diabetes. The genes are TRBV29-1 and TRBJ2-1; 12 positions agree with TRBD2. Specimen: naive CD4+ T cells from blood. CDR3 bases: TGCAGCGTCTCTCTACTAGCGGGGGGTTATGAGCAGTTCTTC. Translated: CSVSLLAGGYEQFF.